This TCR beta chain was sequenced during a study of cytomegalovirus exposure and HLA in healthy donors. About the study: Ancestry clustering placed roughly four fifths of roughly 400 genotyped donors in the Caucasian-associated cluster.

Each donor was healthy, and each was a bone marrow donor. PCR amplification relied on 60 Vbeta primers (plus 13 Jbeta primers). Original data processing: A follow-up analysis tallied tens of millions of unique TCR beta chains, 9 million to 11 million shared. Data came from immunoSEQ multiplex PCR; TCRdb stores just in-frame clones and leaves some out. V and J calls and clone size are given by that table; D and trimming were obtained from the DNA. The table records fewer than 200,000 clones, roughly 73% of them present only once. Comment on this clone: Its antigen remains unknown.

General study results and limits: Accurate predictions that matched the HLA-A and HLA-B alleles of most subjects were reportedly made from TCR beta sequences.

The sequence was collected from a woman aged 25 to 39 in good health and CMV-seronegative. The sequenced sample consisted of PBMCs.

The CDR3 reads CASSLQEGRGETQYF. CDR3 nucleotides: TGTGCCAGCAGCCTCCAAGAGGGGCGGGGGGAGACCCAGTACTTC. This rearrangement joins TRBV7-2 to TRBJ2-5, with 7 bases identical to TRBD2. The CDR3 is made up of 15 amino acids. Germline V gene lookup returns CDR1 SGHTA and CDR2 FQGNSA. The trim removed 5 bases at V and 5 bases at J, leaving 11 bases unmatched.